Following are 27 T cell receptor beta chains from one sample sequenced in a study of blood T cell repertoires in COVID-19. The protocol was immunoSEQ multiplex PCR, while the TCRdb copy is restricted to in-frame clones and leaves out a portion. The sample holds 90,000 to 130,000 clones, roughly four fifths seen once. The sequenced material came from peripheral blood. The receptors originated from a woman between 65 and 79 years old with acute or convalescent COVID-19.

The chain has TRBV10-3 and TRBJ1-6; D remains ambiguous. From germline, CDR1 is ENHRY and CDR2 SYGVKD. The CDR3 is 15 amino acids. Trimming pared 0 bases from V and 3 bases from J, leaving 6 bases between. The CDR3, as DNA: TGTGCCATCAGTGAGTCTCCAGACTATAATTCACCCCTCCACTTT. It encodes CAISESPDYNSPLHF.

This chain connects TRBV24-1 to TRBJ2-3, with 7 bases that match TRBD1. The CDR3 is 15 residues long. V trimming: 7 bases; J trimming: 0 bases; junction bases outside the gene matches: 6. In germline, CDR1 is KGHDR, CDR2 SFDVKD. CDR3 region: CATSHRGTSTDTQYF. CDR3 nucleotide sequence: TGTGCCACCAGCCACAGGGGTACTAGCACAGATACGCAGTATTTT.

The chain links TRBV7-9 to TRBJ1-6, with 8 bases aligning to TRBD1. The CDR3 loop spans 15 amino acids. Germline V lookup: CDR1 SEHNR, CDR2 FQNEAQ (reference sequence). Unmatched junction bases numbered 5, after V lost 0 bases and J lost 10 bases. DNA for the CDR3: TGTGCCAGCAGCTTAGCGGACAGGGCTCGGTCACCCCTCCACTTT. The encoded protein is CASSLADRARSPLHF.

The chain recombines TRBV30 with TRBJ1-6; 8 nucleotides agree with TRBD1. The V gene end was trimmed by 4 bases and the J gene end by 11 bases; junction bases not matched to a gene: 10. The CDR3 has 14 amino acids. Germline CDR1 GTSNPN, CDR2 SVGIG (reference sequence). The DNA for the CDR3 is TGTGCCTGGACTCTCGGACAGGGTTGGGCACCCCTCCACTTT. This codes for CAWTLGQGWAPLHF.

The CDR3: CASSPPRQGGREQYV. In nucleotides, the CDR3 is TGTGCCAGCAGCCCCCCCCGACAGGGGGGGAGGGAGCAGTACGTC. This rearrangement joins TRBV5-5 to TRBJ2-7; TRBD1 matches at 9 bases. V was pared by 4 bases and J by 7 bases, with 12 bases of the junction left unmatched. The CDR3 runs 15 residues. Per germline, CDR1 SGHKS and CDR2 YYEKEE (reference sequence).

V and J are TRBV5-1 and TRBJ1-2; TRBD1 is a possible D gene (5 bases). The CDR3 contains 14 residues. Germline loops: CDR1 SGHRS, CDR2 YFSETQ. The V end lost 4 bases, the J end lost 2 bases, and 12 bases lay between the germline ends. CDR3 loop: CASSLGGANYGYTF. Written as DNA, the CDR3 is TGCGCCAGCAGCCTGGGGGGAGCGAACTATGGCTACACCTTC.

The chain employs TRBV5-1 and TRBJ2-5; TRBD1 agrees at 8 bases. V shed 0 bases, J shed 5 bases, and the junction held 6 bases outside the gene matches. CDR3 size: 15 residues. Germline V gene sequence: CDR1 SGHRS, CDR2 YFSETQ. CDR3 sequence: CASSLVQGAGETQYF. The CDR3 coding sequence is TGCGCCAGCAGCTTGGTTCAGGGGGCAGGGGAGACCCAGTACTTC.

V usage is TRBV10-2 and J usage is TRBJ1-4; D is possibly TRBD1 (5 bases). V shed 5 bases and J shed 0 bases, with 10 bases lying between them. CDR1 and CDR2 (germline): WSHSY, SAAADI. This CDR3 has 15 amino acids. As DNA, the CDR3 is TGCGCCAGCAGTAGACAGAGTGCAACTAATGAAAAACTGTTTTTT. Its protein is CASSRQSATNEKLFF.

The chain joins TRBV21-1 to TRBJ2-7; the D call of TRBD2 is as the table states it, not checked on the DNA. TRBV21-1 is reported as a pseudogene. The CDR3 spans 15 residues. Here the CDR3 DNA reads TGTGCCAGCAGCCTTAGGTCTAGCGGGGGCTACGAGCAGTACTTC. This gives the protein CASSLRSSGGYEQYF.

This chain uses TRBV28 with TRBJ2-7, with a tentative D call TRBD1 (5 bases). CDR3 size: 14 residues. Germline V gene lookup returns CDR1 MDHEN and CDR2 SYDVKM. The V gene lost 5 bases and the J gene lost 7 bases, with 18 bases spanning the gap. Here the CDR3 reads CASSASGWTEEQYV. The CDR3 DNA reads as TGTGCCAGCAGTGCGTCAGGGTGGACGGAGGAGCAGTACGTC.

V is TRBV5-1 and J is TRBJ2-5; perhaps TRBD2 as D (5 bases). The V gene's germline CDR1 is SGHRS and CDR2 YFSETQ. The ends were cut back, 0 bases at V and 5 bases at J, with 14 bases in the middle. This CDR3 has 15 residues. The CDR3 loop reads CASSLEGSTGETQYF. Here the CDR3 DNA reads TGCGCCAGCAGCTTGGAGGGCTCAACGGGGGAGACCCAGTACTTC.

This chain joins TRBV13 and TRBJ2-7; unclear D gene. The CDR3 is 14 residues long. Germline V gene lookup returns CDR1 PRHDT and CDR2 FYEKMQ (reference sequence). Deletions cut 0 bases from V and 3 bases from J, with 9 bases between. CDR3 sequence (DNA): TGTGCCAGCAGCTTAGGACGGGTGGGCTACGAGCAGTACTTC. As protein: CASSLGRVGYEQYF.

The chain recombines TRBV5-1 with TRBJ2-3; possibly TRBD1 for D (6 bases). Germline V gives CDR1 SGHRS, CDR2 YFSETQ. Trimming pared 4 bases from V and 3 bases from J, leaving 15 bases between. The CDR3 spans 15 residues. CDR3 in DNA: TGCGCCAGCAGCCCTACCCCGGGGACAACAGATACGCAGTATTTT. As protein: CASSPTPGTTDTQYF.

The rearrangement links TRBV2 to TRBJ1-5, with 7 nucleotides matching TRBD1. After removal of 8 bases from V and 5 bases from J, the junction contained 9 bases not matched to a gene. CDR3 length: 14 amino acids. Germline V gene lookup returns CDR1 SNHLY and CDR2 FYNNEI. DNA for the CDR3: TGTGCCAGCGCGCGACAGGGAAGGTATCAGCCCCAGCATTTT. As protein: CASARQGRYQPQHF.

This rearrangement joins TRBV27 to TRBJ1-1, with 9 bases lining up with TRBD1. The V segment lost 6 bases and the J segment 4 bases; nucleotides outside the gene matches: 12. Germline CDR1 is MNHEY and CDR2 is SMNVEV (reference sequence). This CDR3 region has 16 residues. CDR3 nucleotides: TGTGCCAGCAGCCCGAAACTGCCGGGACAGGGCACTGAAGCTTTCTTT. Protein: CASSPKLPGQGTEAFF.

The chain couples TRBV4-2 to TRBJ2-6; a weak D match, TRBD2 (6 bases). Trimming took off 0 bases at V and 2 bases at J, with 11 bases between the two ends. Germline CDR1 LGHNA, CDR2 YNFKEQ. CDR3 length equals 17 residues. The CDR3 is CASSQDPREPGANVLTF. DNA for the CDR3: TGTGCCAGCAGCCAAGATCCGCGGGAACCTGGGGCCAACGTCCTGACTTTC.

The chain couples TRBV19 to TRBJ1-2; TRBD1 might be the D (6 bases). V was clipped by 4 bases and J by 4 bases, with 13 bases between them. The CDR3 totals 14 residues. Germline CDR1 LNHDA, CDR2 SQIVND (reference sequence). The CDR3 loop reads CASSTGDPGYGYTF. The CDR3 region has the DNA TGTGCCAGTAGTACAGGGGATCCGGGCTATGGCTACACCTTC.

This chain uses TRBV25-1 with TRBJ2-6; a possible D gene is TRBD2 (7 bases). Germline-derived CDR1 and CDR2 are MGHDK and SYGVNS. V was pared by 4 bases and J by 0 bases, with 13 bases between. This CDR3 is 17 amino acids long. CDR3 in amino acids: CASSALGGASGANVLTF. In DNA, the CDR3 is TGTGCCAGCAGTGCCCTAGGGGGGGCCTCTGGGGCCAACGTCCTGACTTTC.

The DNA for the CDR3 is TGTGCCAGCAGCGCGACAGGGCCCGAGCAGTACGTC. Encoded protein: CASSATGPEQYV. This sequence joins TRBV7-8 and TRBJ2-7, with 7 bases matching TRBD1. This CDR3 spans 12 amino acids. V shed 5 bases and J 6 bases; nucleotides not matched to a gene: 4. Germline lookup yields CDR1 SGHVS and CDR2 FQNEAQ.

V and J are TRBV11-2 and TRBJ2-3, with a weak D call TRBD2 (6 bases). CDR1 SGHAT and CDR2 FQNNGV come from the germline V gene. Deletions cut 0 bases from V and 0 bases from J, with 13 bases between. This CDR3 has 17 amino acids. The CDR3 loop is CASSLDGTHPSTDTQYF. For the CDR3, the DNA is TGTGCCAGCAGCTTAGATGGGACTCACCCTAGCACAGATACGCAGTATTTT.

The chain recombines TRBV10-3 with TRBJ1-6; possibly TRBD1 for D (6 bases). This CDR3 region has 15 residues. Trimming stripped 7 bases from V and 0 bases from J, with 10 bases between. The V gene's germline CDR1 is ENHRY and CDR2 SYGVKD. The CDR3 nucleotides are TGTGCCATCAAGACAGGAAGCTCCTATAATTCACCCCTCCACTTT. Translation gives CAIKTGSSYNSPLHF.

This clone was counted a single time. The chain employs TRBV4-1 and TRBJ1-5; 8 bases are shared with TRBD1. This CDR3 has 16 residues. The J segment lost 0 bases and the V segment lost 4 bases, leaving 5 bases of the junction unmatched. Germline V lookup: CDR1 MGHRA, CDR2 YSYEKL. CDR3 region: CASSPDRDYSNQPQHF. CDR3 DNA: TGCGCCAGCAGCCCGGACAGGGATTATAGCAATCAGCCCCAGCATTTT.

The sample holds one count of this clone. The V call is TRBV10-2, the J call TRBJ1-6; 9 nucleotides match TRBD1. The CDR3 contains 14 residues. From germline, CDR1 is WSHSY and CDR2 SAAADI. The trim removed 11 bases at V and 8 bases at J, leaving 10 bases unmatched. CDR3 DNA sequence: TGCGCCTGCAAGCCGGGACAGGGTTATTCACCCCTCCACTTT. This gives the protein CACKPGQGYSPLHF.

The V and J genes are TRBV10-3 and TRBJ2-7; D might be TRBD1 (5 bases). V lost 1 base to trimming and J lost 2 bases, with 12 bases between them. The germline gives CDR1 ENHRY, CDR2 SYGVKD. The CDR3 is made up of 15 amino acids. CDR3 sequence (DNA): TGTGCCATCAGTGAGTATGAAGGGGAACCCTACGAGCAGTACGTC. Translating gives CAISEYEGEPYEQYV.

The chain uses TRBV27 and TRBJ1-6, with 7 bases fitting TRBD1. The CDR3 loop spans 16 amino acids. Germline trimming cut 6 bases from V and 10 bases from J; bases unmatched to any gene: 15. The germline CDR1 and CDR2 sequences are MNHEY and SMNVEV (reference sequence). CDR3 in amino acids: CASREYRGSGRSPLHF. In DNA form, the CDR3 reads TGTGCCAGCAGAGAATACAGGGGTTCGGGCAGGTCACCCCTCCACTTT.

The J gene is TRBJ2-7, the V gene TRBV3-1 (or the pseudogene TRBV3-2); 14 positions agree with TRBD2. The ends lost 4 bases at V and 9 bases at J; junction bases unmatched: 5. Germline CDR1 reads LGHDT; CDR2 reads YNNKEL (reference sequence). CDR3 length: 14 amino acids. The CDR3 spells CASSPGLAGAGQYF. The CDR3 bases are TGTGCCAGCAGCCCGGGACTAGCGGGAGCGGGGCAGTACTTC.

The rearrangement uses TRBV28 and TRBJ2-3; D might be TRBD2 (6 bases). Trimming left V 5 bases short and J 0 bases short, with 12 bases between. CDR1 and CDR2 (germline): MDHEN, SYDVKM. The CDR3 covers 15 residues. CDR3 in DNA: TGTGCCAGCAGTGTTTACGGGGGTAGCACAGATACGCAGTATTTT. Its protein product is CASSVYGGSTDTQYF. Based on the CDR3 plus reference TRBV28 and TRBJ2-3, the full variable domain is DVKVTQSSRYLVKRTGEKVFLECVQDMDHENMFWYRQDPGLGLRLIYFSYDVKMKEKGDIPEGYSVSREKKERFSLILESASTNQTSMYLCASSVYGGSTDTQYFGPGTRLTVL.